The present entry profiles one TCR beta chain with its context. Its matching antigen is unknown. The data derive from a study of regulatory T cells in long-lasting Graves disease. The time point: persistent/refractory GD, antithyroid drugs over 5 years with positive TRAb. Isolated PBMC RNA provided the starting material for the TCR library. An approximately 10-milliliter sample of peripheral blood was drawn into EDTA tubes. General study points: Persistent disease showed a preference for TRBV28, TRBJ1-2 and TRBJ2-5. Public clonotype sharing was higher in persistent than newly diagnosed patients.

V lost 4 bases to trimming and J lost 5 bases; unmatched junction nucleotides: 5. CDR1 SGHNT and CDR2 YYREEE come from the germline V gene (reference sequence). The CDR3 covers 13 residues. Sequencing libraries for TCR beta were prepared with iRepertoire HTBI primers and Arm-PCR of CDR3 regions. TCRdb redid the calling of the multiplex PCR reads with MiXCR, one entry per CDR3 protein. The repertoire holds about 430,000 distinct CDR3 sequences, with roughly a fifth as singletons. The TCR was taken from a female donor with Graves disease. The sample here was peripheral blood mononuclear cells (PBMCs), taken when the disease was refractory, from a patient treated with antithyroid drugs. The rearrangement joins TRBV5-4 to TRBJ1-2, with TRBD1 matching 7 bases. The CDR3 sequence: CASSQTGTYGYTF. The CDR3, as DNA: TGTGCCAGCAGCCAGACAGGGACTTATGGCTACACCTTC.